These T cell receptor beta chains were read from a single sample in a study of blood T cell repertoires in COVID-19. Only in-frame clones appear in the TCRdb table, and some are missing; sequencing was by immunoSEQ multiplex PCR. Of a few hundred thousand clones listed, around nine tenths are singletons. The specimen was PBMCs or T cells enriched from blood (not recorded which). Every receptor here comes from a woman aged 30 to 39 who had been exposed to COVID-19. The CDR3 runs from the conserved cysteine through the conserved F or W. D genes are given only for firm matches. Clone sizes are given selectively: once, few, many, or a class where the clone is expanded.

V,size,J,D,CDR3,DNA
TRBV2,NA,TRBJ1-2,TRBD1,CASSEEQGATYGYTF,TGTGCCAGCAGTGAGGAACAGGGGGCCACCTATGGCTACACCTTC
TRBV7-8,NA,TRBJ1-1,NA,CASSLAAGYTEAFF,TGTGCCAGCAGCTTAGCCGCGGGGTACACTGAAGCTTTCTTT
TRBV10-2,NA,TRBJ1-5,NA,CASSEDDRIYSNQPQHF,TGCGCCAGCAGTGAGGACGACAGGATATATAGCAATCAGCCCCAGCATTTT
TRBV4-1,NA,TRBJ1-5,NA,CASSQDFFAGVSNQPQHF,TGCGCCAGCAGCCAAGATTTTTTTGCAGGGGTCAGCAATCAGCCCCAGCATTTT
TRBV5-1,NA,TRBJ1-1,NA,CASSSGIEAFF,TGCGCCAGCAGCTCAGGGATTGAAGCTTTCTTT
TRBV5-1,NA,TRBJ1-5,NA,CASSSGQSNQPQHF,TGCGCCAGCAGCTCCGGACAGAGCAATCAGCCCCAGCATTTT
TRBV19,NA,TRBJ1-2,TRBD1,CASRSTGENYGYTF,TGTGCCAGTCGTAGTACAGGGGAAAACTATGGCTACACCTTC
TRBV6-5,once,TRBJ2-3,NA,CASSPPRRTDTQYF,TGTGCCAGCAGTCCACCCCGGCGGACAGATACGCAGTATTTT
TRBV25-1,NA,TRBJ2-4,NA,CASSETGMRRRGNIQYF,TGTGCTAGCAGTGAAACCGGCATGCGCCGACGGGGAAACATTCAGTACTTC
TRBV19,once,TRBJ1-1,NA,CASSIKVPDGAGAFF,TGTGCCAGTAGTATAAAGGTCCCCGACGGAGCTGGGGCTTTCTTT
TRBV18,NA,TRBJ1-1,NA,CASSPPLASNTEAFF,TGTGCCAGCTCACCCCCTTTGGCATCGAACACTGAAGCTTTCTTT
TRBV18,NA,TRBJ2-6,TRBD1,CASSAQGPDNSGANVLTF,TGTGCCAGCTCGGCACAGGGGCCCGATAACTCTGGGGCCAACGTCCTGACTTTC
TRBV3-1/TRBV3-2,NA,TRBJ2-3,TRBD1,CASSLAGQALDTQYF,TGTGCCAGCAGCTTGGCGGGACAGGCCTTAGATACGCAGTATTTT
TRBV10-1,NA,TRBJ1-1,NA,CASSPGLVSTEAFF,TGCGCCAGCAGCCCGGGACTGGTCTCGACCGAAGCTTTCTTT
TRBV10-3,NA,TRBJ1-1,NA,CAIRGPGTEAFF,TGTGCCATCAGGGGCCCCGGCACTGAAGCTTTCTTT
TRBV2,NA,TRBJ1-2,TRBD1,CASSAGQLNYGYTF,TGTGCCAGCAGTGCGGGACAGCTAAACTATGGCTACACCTTC
TRBV20-1,NA,TRBJ1-4,TRBD1,CSARNRGKLFF,TGCAGTGCTCGAAACAGGGGAAAACTGTTTTTT
TRBV2,NA,TRBJ2-7,NA,CASRPGTSLYEQYF,TGTGCCAGCAGACCCGGGACATCGCTATACGAGCAGTACTTC
TRBV7-8,once,TRBJ2-5,TRBD2,CASSQGVAGGQETQYF,TGTGCCAGCAGCCAGGGGGTAGCGGGGGGCCAAGAGACCCAGTACTTC
TRBV24-1,NA,TRBJ1-2,NA,CATSDGDFYGYTF,TGTGCCACCAGTGATGGTGACTTCTATGGCTACACCTTC
TRBV12-5,NA,TRBJ1-2,TRBD1,CASGPDRQGFGYTF,TGTGCTAGTGGCCCCGACCGACAGGGCTTTGGCTACACCTTC
TRBV5-1,NA,TRBJ1-1,NA,CASSLGQSGGEAFF,TGCGCCAGCAGCTTGGGACAGTCTGGTGGAGAAGCTTTCTTT
TRBV19,NA,TRBJ1-5,TRBD1,CASSIRQGRWGNQPQHF,TGTGCCAGTAGTATCCGACAGGGCCGTTGGGGCAATCAGCCCCAGCATTTT
TRBV18,NA,TRBJ2-3,TRBD2,CASSPPGLGADTQYF,TGTGCCAGCTCGCCCCCGGGACTAGGGGCAGATACGCAGTATTTT
TRBV9,NA,TRBJ1-6,NA,CASSGGHSPLHF,TGTGCCAGCAGCGGGGGGCATTCACCCCTCCACTTT
TRBV25-1,NA,TRBJ1-2,NA,CASTQLDTVTPYYGYTF,TGTGCCAGCACCCAGTTGGACACCGTAACCCCGTACTATGGCTACACCTTC
TRBV15,NA,TRBJ1-4,NA,CATSRDAGTNEKLFF,TGTGCCACCAGCAGAGATGCCGGTACTAATGAAAAACTGTTTTTT
TRBV27,NA,TRBJ2-1,NA,CASSLAAPSFPNEQFF,TGTGCCAGCAGTTTAGCGGCCCCCAGCTTCCCAAATGAGCAGTTCTTC
TRBV9,NA,TRBJ2-7,NA,CASSVGAVPYEQYF,TGTGCCAGCAGCGTAGGGGCAGTACCCTACGAGCAGTACTTC
TRBV3-1/TRBV3-2,NA,TRBJ2-1,TRBD1,CASSQVPGQGMSEQFF,TGTGCCAGCAGCCAAGTACCGGGACAGGGGATGAGCGAGCAGTTCTTC
TRBV6-5,NA,TRBJ2-1,TRBD1,CASRRTGGSYNEQFF,TGTGCCAGCAGACGTACAGGGGGCTCCTACAATGAGCAGTTCTTC
TRBV6-4,few,TRBJ2-2,TRBD1,CASSEFGQGYYTGELFF,TGTGCCAGCAGTGAGTTCGGACAGGGGTACTACACCGGGGAGCTGTTTTTT